This paragraph reports one TCR beta chain. The clone's antigen remains unknown. No much larger clone exists at a distance of one base, and base qualities are not known. TCRbeta CDR3 regions were amplified from genomic DNA using the immunoSEQ Assay, a bias-controlled multiplex PCR. The paper's data handling went like this. The number of nucleated cells in each sample was estimated by amplification of reference gene primers within the assay. To quantify the absolute abundance of each unique TCRbeta CDR3 rearrangement, sequence reads were collapsed and filtered. For each sample, productive Simpson clonality was calculated by taking the square root of Simpson's diversity index across productive rearrangements. This is the immuneACCESS table as TCRdb keeps it, with only in-frame sequences that have V and J called. A part of the clones is gone; compared with another copy, unresolved V genes explain less than half, and the rest is unexplained. V and J calls and clone size are as listed in that table; D and trimming were resolved from the DNA. This sample has over 85,000 clones in its table, and around 76% of those were observed once. The ten largest make up about 3.7% of the sample.

V is cut by 4 bases and J by 2 bases, and the space between the germline ends is 12 bases. CDR1 and CDR2 (SGHRS, YFSETQ) derive from the germline V gene. CDR3 length: 14 amino acids, cysteine to phenylalanine. The sequence is cut down to CDR3 DNA, 42 bases in frame from base 1. This entry comes from a study of blood T cell repertoires in COVID-19 (dated by TCRdb to about 2020). Notes on the research overall: Samples covering the acute and convalescent phases of COVID-19 were provided by collaborators in the United States, Italy and Spain. The prospective study material was composed of cDNA or gDNA derived from T cells, B-cell-depleted T cells, or PBMCs. The dataset comprised deeply sampled blood TCRbeta repertoires from subjects exposed to, actively infected with, or recovered from COVID-19. The repertoires were released in a freely available public database intended as a resource for research on the immune response to SARS-CoV-2. Samples came from the ongoing ImmuneRACE study (first 160 participants) plus 1,254 subjects from 6 global collaborators. The sample metadata nearly always contained a de-identified subject ID, COVID-19 status, age in years and sex. Where HLA class I and class II types were available, the types were taken from metadata supplied by the sample provider, not from assay-based typing. The research as a whole found: How much clinical and demographic metadata was included differed by source and by participant, and the metadata was provided uncurated.

Each collaborating institution followed its own protocols to collect whole blood in K2EDTA tubes. For TCRbeta analysis, collaborators shipped samples as frozen whole blood, isolated PBMCs, or DNA extracted from either of those sample types. The sample was peripheral blood. The TCR originated in a woman older than 75 with acute or convalescent COVID-19. The chain joins TRBV5-1 to TRBJ2-5; the D gene cannot be named for sure. The CDR3 loop reads CASSVGRTQETQYF. In nucleotide form, the sequence is TGCGCCAGCAGCGTTGGTCGCACACAAGAGACCCAGTACTTC.